This TCR beta chain comes out of a study of T cell responses to AZD1222 COVID-19 vaccine. The assay was immunoSEQ multiplex PCR, and TCRdb's table has in-frame clones only and misses some. The sample consists of under 200,000 clones, approximately 90% of them appearing once. This CDR3 region has 13 residues. Germline V gene data show CDR1 as ENHRY and CDR2 as SYGVKD. With 5 bases removed from V and 10 bases from J, the gap between germline ends came to 17 bases. The sample consisted of peripheral blood, taken on day 0 of AZD1222 vaccination. The rearrangement uses TRBV10-3 and TRBJ1-1; tentatively, D is TRBD1 (5 bases). This TCR derives from an adult in good health. The CDR3 DNA is TGTGCCATCAGTCCTCAGGCAGGGCAGGGAGCTTTCTTT. Translating gives CAISPQAGQGAFF.